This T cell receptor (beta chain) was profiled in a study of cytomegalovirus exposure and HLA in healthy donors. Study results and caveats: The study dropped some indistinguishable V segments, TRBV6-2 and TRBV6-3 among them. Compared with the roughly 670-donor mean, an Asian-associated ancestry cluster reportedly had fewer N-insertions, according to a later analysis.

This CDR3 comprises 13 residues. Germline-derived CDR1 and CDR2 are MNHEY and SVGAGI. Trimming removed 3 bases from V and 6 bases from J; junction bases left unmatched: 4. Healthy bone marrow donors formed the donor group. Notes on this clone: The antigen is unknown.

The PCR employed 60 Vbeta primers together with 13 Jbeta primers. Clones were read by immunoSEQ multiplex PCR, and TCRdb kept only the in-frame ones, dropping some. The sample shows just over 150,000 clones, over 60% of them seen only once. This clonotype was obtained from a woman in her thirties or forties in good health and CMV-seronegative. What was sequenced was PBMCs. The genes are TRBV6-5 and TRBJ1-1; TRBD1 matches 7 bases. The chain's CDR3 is CASSYSGGPEAFF. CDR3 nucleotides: TGTGCCAGCAGTTATTCAGGGGGGCCTGAAGCTTTCTTT.